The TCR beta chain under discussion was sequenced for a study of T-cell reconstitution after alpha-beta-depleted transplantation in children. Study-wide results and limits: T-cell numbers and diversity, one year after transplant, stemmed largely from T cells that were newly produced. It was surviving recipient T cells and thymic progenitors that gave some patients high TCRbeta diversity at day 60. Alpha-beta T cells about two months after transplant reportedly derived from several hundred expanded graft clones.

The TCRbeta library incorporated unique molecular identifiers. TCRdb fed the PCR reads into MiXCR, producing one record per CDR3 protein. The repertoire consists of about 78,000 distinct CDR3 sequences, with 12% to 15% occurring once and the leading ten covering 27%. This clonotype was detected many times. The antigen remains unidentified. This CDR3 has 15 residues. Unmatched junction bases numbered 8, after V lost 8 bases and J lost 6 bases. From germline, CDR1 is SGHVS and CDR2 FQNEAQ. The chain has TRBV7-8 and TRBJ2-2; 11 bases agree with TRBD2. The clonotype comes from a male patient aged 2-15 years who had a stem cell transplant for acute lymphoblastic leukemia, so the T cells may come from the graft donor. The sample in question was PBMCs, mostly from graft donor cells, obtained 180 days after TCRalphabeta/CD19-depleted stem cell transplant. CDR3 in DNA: TGTGCCAGCGAGGGGACTAGCGGTTTTCCCGGGGAGCTGTTTTTT. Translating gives CASEGTSGFPGELFF.